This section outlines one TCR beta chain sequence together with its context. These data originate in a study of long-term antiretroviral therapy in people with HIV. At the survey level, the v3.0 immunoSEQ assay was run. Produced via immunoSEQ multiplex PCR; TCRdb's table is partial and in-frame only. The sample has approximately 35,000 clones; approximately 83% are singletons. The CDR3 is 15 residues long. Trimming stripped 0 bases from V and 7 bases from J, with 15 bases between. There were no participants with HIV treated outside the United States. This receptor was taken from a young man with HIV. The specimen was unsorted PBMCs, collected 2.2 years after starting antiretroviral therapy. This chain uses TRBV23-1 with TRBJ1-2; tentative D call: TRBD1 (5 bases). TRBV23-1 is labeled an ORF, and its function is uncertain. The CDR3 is CASSQSRRGPAGYTF. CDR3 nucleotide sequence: TGCGCCAGCAGTCAATCACGGAGGGGCCCAGCTGGCTACACCTTC.